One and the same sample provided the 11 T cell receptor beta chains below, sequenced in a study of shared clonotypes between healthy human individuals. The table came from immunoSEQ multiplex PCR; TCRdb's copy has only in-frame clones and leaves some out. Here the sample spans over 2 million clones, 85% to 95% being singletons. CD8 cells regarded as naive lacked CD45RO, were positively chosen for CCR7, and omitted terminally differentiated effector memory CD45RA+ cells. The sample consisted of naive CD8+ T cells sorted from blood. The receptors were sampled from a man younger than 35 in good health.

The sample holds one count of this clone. CDR3 sequence: CASSPGRRGRHVTYNEQFF. The CDR3, as DNA: TGTGCCAGCAGCCCAGGGCGCAGGGGACGCCATGTGACCTACAATGAGCAGTTCTTC. The V call is TRBV11-2, the J call TRBJ2-1, with a tentative D call TRBD1 (6 bases). Per the germline V gene, CDR1 is SGHAT and CDR2 is FQNNGV. The CDR3 is made up of 19 amino acids. Trimming left V 5 bases short and J 2 bases short, with 25 bases between. The full variable domain, its missing parts supplied by reference TRBV11-2 and TRBJ2-1, is EAGVAQSPRYKIIEKRQSVAFWCNPISGHATLYWYQQILGQGPKLLIQFQNNGVVDDSQLPKDRFSAERLKGVDSTLKIQPAKLEDSAVYLCASSPGRRGRHVTYNEQFFGPGTRLTVL.

CDR3 nucleotide sequence: TGTGCCAGCAGTTTTCGGGGGGTATCAGAGGGGTATTTT. Translated: CASSFRGVSEGYF. The chain uses TRBV28 and TRBJ2-3; 7 bases align to TRBD2. Germline V gives CDR1 MDHEN, CDR2 SYDVKM. After removal of 3 bases from V and 14 bases from J, the junction contained 11 bases not matched to a gene. The CDR3 covers 13 residues.

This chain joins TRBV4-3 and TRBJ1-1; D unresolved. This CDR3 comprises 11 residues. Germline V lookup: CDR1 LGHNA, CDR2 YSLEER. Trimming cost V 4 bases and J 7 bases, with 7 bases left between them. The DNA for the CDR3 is TGCGCCAGCAGCCTGGGGAGTGAAGCTTTCTTT. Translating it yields CASSLGSEAFF.

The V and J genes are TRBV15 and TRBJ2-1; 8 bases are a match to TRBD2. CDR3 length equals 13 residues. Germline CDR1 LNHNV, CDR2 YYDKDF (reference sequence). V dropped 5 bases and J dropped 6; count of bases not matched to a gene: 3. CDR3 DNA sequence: TGTGCCACCAGCGGCCGGGGGGGCAATGAGCAGTTCTTC. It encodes CATSGRGGNEQFF.

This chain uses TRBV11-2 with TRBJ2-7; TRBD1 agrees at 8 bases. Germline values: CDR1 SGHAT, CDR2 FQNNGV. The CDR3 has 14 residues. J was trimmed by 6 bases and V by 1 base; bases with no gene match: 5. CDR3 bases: TGTGCCAGCAGCTTAGGGCAGGGGGCAGGCGAGCAGTACTTC. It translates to CASSLGQGAGEQYF.

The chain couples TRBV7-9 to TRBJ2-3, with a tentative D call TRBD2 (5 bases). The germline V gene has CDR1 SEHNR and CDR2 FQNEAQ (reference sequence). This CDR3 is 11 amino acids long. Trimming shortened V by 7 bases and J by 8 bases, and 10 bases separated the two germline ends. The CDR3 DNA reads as TGTGCCAGCATGGATGGAGGTACGCAGTATTTT. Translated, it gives CASMDGGTQYF.

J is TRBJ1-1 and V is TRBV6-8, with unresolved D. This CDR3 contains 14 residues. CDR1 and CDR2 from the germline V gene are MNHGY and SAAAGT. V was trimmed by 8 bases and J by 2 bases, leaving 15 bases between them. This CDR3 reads CASGVREINTEAFF. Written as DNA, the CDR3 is TGTGCCAGCGGGGTCCGCGAGATCAACACTGAAGCTTTCTTT.

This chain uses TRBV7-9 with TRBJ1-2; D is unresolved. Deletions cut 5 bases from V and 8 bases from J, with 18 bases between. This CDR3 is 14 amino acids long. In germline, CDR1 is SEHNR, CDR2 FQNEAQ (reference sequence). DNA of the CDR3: TGTGCCAGCAGCCCCCCGCAGACGGTGTGGGGCTACACCTTC. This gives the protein CASSPPQTVWGYTF.

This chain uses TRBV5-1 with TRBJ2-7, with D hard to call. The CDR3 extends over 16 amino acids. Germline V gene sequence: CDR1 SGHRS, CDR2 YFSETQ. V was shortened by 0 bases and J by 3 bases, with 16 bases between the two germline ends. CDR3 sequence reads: CASSLDEKGINYEQYF. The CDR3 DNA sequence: TGCGCCAGCAGCTTGGATGAAAAGGGAATAAACTACGAGCAGTACTTC.

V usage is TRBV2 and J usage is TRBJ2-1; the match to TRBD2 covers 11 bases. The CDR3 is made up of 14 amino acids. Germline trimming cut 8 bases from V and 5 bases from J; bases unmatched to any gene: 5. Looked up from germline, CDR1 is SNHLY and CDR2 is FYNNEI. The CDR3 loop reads CASGETSGNNEQFF. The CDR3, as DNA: TGTGCCAGCGGGGAGACTAGCGGGAACAATGAGCAGTTCTTC.

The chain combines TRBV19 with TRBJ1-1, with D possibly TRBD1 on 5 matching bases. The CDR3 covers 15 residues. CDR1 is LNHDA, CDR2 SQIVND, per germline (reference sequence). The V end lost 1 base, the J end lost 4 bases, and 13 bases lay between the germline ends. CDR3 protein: CASSIVGQGSTEAFF. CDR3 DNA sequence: TGTGCCAGTAGTATAGTAGGCCAGGGTAGCACTGAAGCTTTCTTT.